The source of this T cell receptor (beta chain) is a study of breast tumors, draining lymph nodes, adjacent tissues. Findings and caveats of the study: Data fit most tumor T cells coming from lymph node, expanding in tumor.

From the multiplex PCR reads, TCRdb called clonotypes with MiXCR, one entry per CDR3 protein. The sample yields about 63,000 distinct CDR3 sequences, around 52% seen once. Per the germline V gene, CDR1 is LGHDT and CDR2 is YNNKEL (reference sequence). V was pared by 1 base and J by 8 bases, with 8 bases between. This CDR3 region has 12 residues. This clonotype was seen ten or more times. The antigen is not known. The receptor comes from a female donor with breast cancer. Some clones in this sample may be carry-over from other donors' samples. Sequencing was performed on breast tumor tissue. The chain links TRBV3-1 to TRBJ1-2; D not certain. CDR3 loop: CASSQATRGYTF. In DNA form, the CDR3 reads TGTGCCAGCAGCCAAGCAACTCGAGGCTACACCTTC.